Presented here are 4 T cell receptor beta chains from one specimen sequenced in a study of blood T cell repertoires in COVID-19. The protocol was immunoSEQ multiplex PCR, while the TCRdb copy is restricted to in-frame clones and leaves out a portion. The table records fewer than 250,000 clones, roughly 80% of them present only once. The sequencing sample was made of peripheral blood. The receptors were gathered from an elderly woman with acute or convalescent COVID-19.

The CDR3 sequence: CASSREQGSEAFF. The CDR3 region has the DNA TGTGCCAGCTCGCGGGAACAGGGGAGTGAAGCTTTCTTT. The chain links TRBV18 to TRBJ1-1, with 7 bases identical to TRBD1. Per germline, CDR1 KGHSH and CDR2 LQKENI. Trimming at V came to 6 bases and at J to 7 bases, leaving 8 bases not matched to a gene. The CDR3 is 13 amino acids.

The chain uses TRBV15 and TRBJ2-1; 10 nucleotides align to TRBD2. Germline V gene sequence: CDR1 LNHNV, CDR2 YYDKDF (reference sequence). The CDR3 runs to 14 residues. With 9 bases clipped from V and 5 bases from J, the junction kept 7 bases outside the gene matches. CDR3 sequence (DNA): TGTGCCACTAGCCTAGCGGGAGCGGACAATGAGCAGTTCTTC. Translating it yields CATSLAGADNEQFF. Based on the CDR3 plus reference TRBV15 and TRBJ2-1, the full variable domain is DAMVIQNPRYQVTQFGKPVTLSCSQTLNHNVMYWYQQKSSQAPKLLFHYYDKDFNNEADTPDNFQSRRPNTSFCFLDIRSPGLGDTAMYLCATSLAGADNEQFFGPGTRLTVL.

The J gene is TRBJ2-7, the V gene TRBV6-5; 9 bases align to TRBD1. This CDR3 region has 15 residues. The germline CDR1 and CDR2 sequences are MNHEY and SVGAGI. The J segment lost 0 bases and the V segment lost 7 bases, leaving 7 bases of the junction unmatched. CDR3 DNA: TGTGCCAGCAAAGAACAGGGGGCGAGCTCCTACGAGCAGTACTTC. It specifies CASKEQGASSYEQYF.

This clone was detected a few times. V is TRBV6-4 and J is TRBJ2-2, with 9 bases fitting TRBD2. The V segment lost 0 bases and the J segment 6 bases; nucleotides outside the gene matches: 5. The CDR3 runs to 16 residues. Germline CDR1 and CDR2: MRHNA and SNTAGT. The CDR3 loop reads CASSDSSSGISGELFF. The CDR3, as DNA: TGTGCCAGCAGTGACTCCTCTAGCGGGATTTCCGGGGAGCTGTTTTTT.